Described below is a single T cell receptor (beta chain) sequence and its context. No cognate antigen has been identified for it. No per-base quality is available; no much larger clone lies one base away. There are 14 amino acids in the CDR3, from cysteine to phenylalanine inclusive. Of all the DNA, just the CDR3 is kept, 42 bases in frame from base 1. The germline V gene (reference sequence) specifies LGHDT as CDR1 and YNNKEL as CDR2. V is shortened by 3 bases, J by 7 bases, and the region joining them spans 13 bases. This sample was taken from a study of T cell responses to AZD1222 COVID-19 vaccine (dated by TCRdb to the early 2020s). Regarding the research as a whole: Because spike-specific TCR depth and breadth did not differ between the two schedules, AZD1222 recipients who got a second dose at roughly 4 weeks were pooled with those who got a second dose at roughly 12 weeks. Enrollment into the trials was organized by age into subgroups of 18-55, 56-69 and 70-plus years, and those subgroups contained about 150, 27 and 61 TCR-sequenced participants, respectively. A total of under 250 trial participants underwent TCR sequencing, of whom more than 200 had received two doses of AZD1222 and around 26 had received two doses of the MenACWY control vaccine.

The time point label, as the study defines it: baseline before first vaccination. Samples from vaccinated people were obtained from the UK trials COV001 and COV002, which included a single-blind randomized controlled phase 2/3 trial of AZD1222 (ChAdOx1 nCoV-19) in healthy adults. For TCRbeta chain sequencing, PBMC samples from trial participants were taken at day 0 and at day 28 after the second dose. Study-wide findings and limitations: Participants were mostly white British and included more females than males, and it was suggested by the authors that clonal diversity may have been underestimated. Epitopes outside the regions mutated in the B.1.351 and B.1.1.7 variants were reportedly recognized by nearly half of the unique spike-specific TCRs. The 56-69-year group was small, and its depth increase did not reach significance, likely because of low power. After two AZD1222 doses, spike-specific TCR breadth and depth were significantly higher than at day 0 and than in MenACWY recipients. Only six AZD1222 recipients were SARS-CoV-2 seropositive at baseline, limiting conclusions about previously exposed vaccinees. Because no day 14 peak-response samples were available, the repertoires could be characterized only after the peak T cell response. The vaccine-associated CD4 TCRs covered the entire spike protein, and the dominant responses fell in regions 160-218 and 743-854.

The CDR3 regions of human TCRbeta chains were analyzed by immunosequencing. Processing in the source paper ran as follows. TCRs in the repertoires were matched against a reference library of SARS-CoV-2-specific TCRs that had been generated with the MIRA antigen-specificity platform. Breadth was defined as the fraction of unique TCRs that were SARS-CoV-2-associated. Depth was defined as the fraction of total T cells that were SARS-CoV-2-associated. Using the MIRA data, each spike-specific TCR was assigned both to the spike region to which the TCR was reactive and to a CD4 or CD8 class. Log10-transformed breadth and depth values were compared by one-way ANOVA with Sidak's multiple comparisons tests. Here the immuneACCESS table is served through TCRdb, limited to in-frame sequences with V and J called. Missing clones are a known gap in these copies; in checked studies unresolved V genes cover under half, and the rest lacks a known reason. V, J and clone size were drawn from that table, and D and trimming were deduced from the DNA. The sample table shows about 49,000 clones, and about 80% are seen once. The ten largest clones add up to under 7.5% of the sample.

The source material was peripheral blood, sampled on day 0 of AZD1222 vaccination. The TCR was taken from an adult in good health. The chain is assembled from TRBV3-1 (or the pseudogene TRBV3-2) and TRBJ1-5, with the D gene not confidently named. The DNA reads TGTGCCAGCAGCCATTCGGGGTTGTACCAGCCCCAGCATTTT. Its product reads: CASSHSGLYQPQHF.